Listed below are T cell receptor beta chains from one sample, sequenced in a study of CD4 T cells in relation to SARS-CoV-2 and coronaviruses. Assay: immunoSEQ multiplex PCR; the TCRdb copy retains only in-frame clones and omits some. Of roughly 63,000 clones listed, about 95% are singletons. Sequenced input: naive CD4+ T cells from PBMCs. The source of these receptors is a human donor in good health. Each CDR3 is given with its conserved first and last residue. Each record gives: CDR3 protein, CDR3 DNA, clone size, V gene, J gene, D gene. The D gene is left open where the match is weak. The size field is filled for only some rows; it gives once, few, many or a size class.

CASSPLLAGAYNEQFF	TGCGCCAGCAGCCCCCTCCTAGCGGGAGCCTACAATGAGCAGTTCTTC	-	TRBV5-1	TRBJ2-1	TRBD2
CASRSETGGRDEQFF	TGCGCCAGCCGCTCCGAGACGGGAGGTAGGGATGAGCAGTTCTTC	-	TRBV10-2	TRBJ2-1	TRBD2
CASSSLGGARYTEAFF	TGTGCCAGCAGCTCCCTGGGGGGGGCACGCTACACTGAAGCTTTCTTT	-	TRBV7-8	TRBJ1-1	-
CASSRGPQRGNEQYF	TGTGCCAGCAGTCGCGGGCCCCAGAGGGGAAACGAGCAGTACTTC	-	TRBV27	TRBJ2-7	-
CASSFQGSETQYF	TGTGCCAGCAGCTTTCAGGGGTCGGAGACCCAGTACTTC	-	TRBV7-2	TRBJ2-5	-
CASSVLQRVQFF	TGTGCCAGCAGTGTGTTGCAGCGGGTGCAGTTCTTC	-	TRBV28	TRBJ2-1	-
CASSELEQSHEQYF	TGTGCCAGCAGTGAATTAGAACAATCCCACGAGCAGTACTTC	-	TRBV6-1	TRBJ2-7	-
CASSSGTGGGELFF	TGCGCCAGCAGCTCGGGGACAGGGGGCGGGGAGCTGTTTTTT	-	TRBV5-1	TRBJ2-2	TRBD1
CASHVGYPGGSYNEQFF	TGCGCCAGCCATGTTGGGTACCCGGGAGGGTCCTACAATGAGCAGTTCTTC	-	TRBV4-1	TRBJ2-1	TRBD2
CASSPIHRVLSTDTQYF	TGCGCCAGCAGCCCTATACACAGGGTCCTTAGCACAGATACGCAGTATTTT	-	TRBV4-1	TRBJ2-3	-
CASSTGLVSGANVLTF	TGTGCCAGCTCAACGGGGCTGGTCTCTGGGGCCAACGTCCTGACTTTC	-	TRBV18	TRBJ2-6	-
CASSESSSGGFTGELFF	TGCGCCAGCAGTGAGTCGAGTAGCGGGGGATTCACCGGGGAGCTGTTTTTT	-	TRBV10-1	TRBJ2-2	TRBD2
CASSSRWTGRGSYNEQFF	TGTGCCAGCAGTTCACGATGGACAGGGAGAGGCTCCTACAATGAGCAGTTCTTC	-	TRBV28	TRBJ2-1	TRBD1
CASSLSREQYF	TGTGCCAGCAGTTTAAGTCGCGAGCAGTACTTC	-	TRBV28	TRBJ2-7	-
CASSEARLAGGPAHRSFF	TGTGCCAGCAGTGAAGCCAGACTAGCGGGAGGGCCGGCCCACAGGTCGTTCTTC	-	TRBV6-1	TRBJ2-1	TRBD2
CASSPGRLYEQYF	TGTGCCAGCAGCCCCGGACGGCTCTACGAGCAGTACTTC	-	TRBV11-1	TRBJ2-7	-
CASSRDRAQPQHF	TGTGCCAGCAGCCGCGACAGGGCTCAGCCCCAGCATTTT	-	TRBV7-9	TRBJ1-5	TRBD1
CASSDPGGALSEQYF	TGCGCCAGCAGCGACCCGGGGGGGGCGCTAAGTGAGCAGTACTTC	-	TRBV5-1	TRBJ2-7	TRBD2
CAWGRARTGVRSYEQYF	TGTGCCTGGGGGAGGGCCAGGACAGGGGTTCGTAGCTACGAGCAGTACTTC	-	TRBV30	TRBJ2-7	TRBD1
CASSDRRGGNTGELFF	TGTGCCAGCAGTGATCGCAGGGGCGGAAACACCGGGGAGCTGTTTTTT	-	TRBV6-4	TRBJ2-2	-
CSASRGVDNSPLHF	TGCAGTGCTAGTCGGGGCGTCGATAATTCACCCCTCCACTTT	-	TRBV20-1	TRBJ1-6	-
CASSPGWFFRGSYNEQFF	TGTGCCAGCAGCCCTGGGTGGTTTTTTAGGGGCTCCTACAATGAGCAGTTCTTC	-	TRBV7-9	TRBJ2-1	-
CASSYDLAGETGELFF	TGTGCCAGCAGTTACGACCTAGCGGGAGAGACCGGGGAGCTGTTTTTT	-	TRBV6-6	TRBJ2-2	TRBD2
CASSQIVVGAGRAKNIQYF	TGTGCCAGCAGCCAAATCGTGGTAGGGGCTGGCAGGGCCAAAAACATTCAGTACTTC	-	TRBV4-2	TRBJ2-4	-
CASGENARENTEAFF	TGTGCCAGCGGGGAAAATGCCAGGGAGAACACTGAAGCTTTCTTT	few	TRBV7-9	TRBJ1-1	-
CASSMPTYEQYF	TGTGCCAGCAGCATGCCCACCTACGAGCAGTACTTC	-	TRBV21-1	TRBJ2-7	-
CASSTQQGDTQYF	TGTGCCAGTAGTACACAACAGGGAGATACGCAGTATTTT	-	TRBV19	TRBJ2-3	-
CASSPGGPLSSGANVLTF	TGTGCCAGCTCACCGGGGGGACCTCTGAGCTCTGGGGCCAACGTCCTGACTTTC	-	TRBV18	TRBJ2-6	-
CASSPPIANNEQFF	TGTGCCAGCTCACCACCAATCGCAAACAATGAGCAGTTCTTC	-	TRBV18	TRBJ2-1	-
CAWSSNGGETQYF	TGTGCCTGGAGTTCGAACGGAGGGGAGACCCAGTACTTC	-	TRBV30	TRBJ2-5	-
CASSFSGSGEQYF	TGTGCCAGCAGCTTCAGCGGGAGCGGCGAGCAGTACTTC	-	TRBV7-3	TRBJ2-7	TRBD2
CASSFLPTIPGGEKLFF	TGTGCCAGCAGCTTCCTCCCGACAATCCCCGGTGGTGAAAAACTGTTTTTT	-	TRBV7-9	TRBJ1-4	-
CAISESGGNQPQHF	TGTGCCATCAGTGAGTCTGGGGGGAATCAGCCCCAGCATTTT	-	TRBV10-3	TRBJ1-5	-
CASSLRGLVEQYF	TGTGCCAGCAGCTTGCGCGGGTTAGTCGAGCAGTACTTC	-	TRBV11-2	TRBJ2-7	-
CASSQPGLGGTGELFF	TGTGCCAGCAGCCAACCTGGACTAGGAGGCACCGGGGAGCTGTTTTTT	once	TRBV7-3	TRBJ2-2	TRBD2
CASSLDTGGYTEAFF	TGCGCCAGCAGCTTGGATACAGGGGGCTACACTGAAGCTTTCTTT	-	TRBV5-1	TRBJ1-1	TRBD1
CASSREATGNTEAFF	TGTGCCAGCAGTCGCGAAGCGACAGGGAACACTGAAGCTTTCTTT	few	TRBV2	TRBJ1-1	-
CASSDQWGNQPQHF	TGTGCCAGCAGTGATCAGTGGGGAAATCAGCCCCAGCATTTT	-	TRBV2	TRBJ1-5	-
CASSSEAGGSPLHF	TGTGCCAGCAGCTCTGAGGCTGGGGGGTCACCCCTCCACTTT	-	TRBV5-5	TRBJ1-6	-
CASSQDVGRQGPSGANVLTF	TGCGCCAGCAGCCAAGATGTTGGGCGGCAGGGACCCTCTGGGGCCAACGTCCTGACTTTC	-	TRBV4-1	TRBJ2-6	-
CASSLWGRPGGSYNEQFF	TGTGCCAGCAGCTTATGGGGGAGGCCGGGGGGCTCCTACAATGAGCAGTTCTTC	-	TRBV7-3	TRBJ2-1	TRBD2
CATSGRGRTEAFF	TGTGCCACCAGTGGTAGGGGGAGGACTGAAGCTTTCTTT	-	TRBV24-1	TRBJ1-1	-
CASSQVNRYSNQPQHF	TGCGCCAGCAGCCAAGTTAACAGGTATAGCAATCAGCCCCAGCATTTT	-	TRBV4-1	TRBJ1-5	-
CASSIKGATNEKLFF	TGTGCCAGTAGTATAAAGGGAGCAACTAATGAAAAACTGTTTTTT	-	TRBV19	TRBJ1-4	-
CASSPGQSGYTF	TGCGCCAGCAGCCCGGGACAGAGCGGCTACACCTTC	few	TRBV5-1	TRBJ1-2	TRBD1
CASSPFVGLAGGSGEQYF	TGTGCCAGCAGCCCATTTGTCGGACTAGCGGGAGGATCTGGCGAGCAGTACTTC	-	TRBV11-2	TRBJ2-7	TRBD2
CASSPGDVGGYEQYF	TGTGCCAGCAGCCCCGGGGACGTAGGAGGATACGAGCAGTACTTC	once	TRBV28	TRBJ2-7	-
CASSYSASTHEQYF	TGTGCCAGCAGTTACTCGGCTAGCACCCACGAGCAGTACTTC	once	TRBV6-5	TRBJ2-7	-
CASSQVLDRNQPQHF	TGCGCCAGCAGCCAAGTCCTGGACAGAAATCAGCCCCAGCATTTT	once	TRBV4-1	TRBJ1-5	-
CASRRWGVRVNTEAFF	TGTGCCAGCAGAAGATGGGGGGTGAGAGTGAACACTGAAGCTTTCTTT	once	TRBV28	TRBJ1-1	-
CASTLRFGLLASGSLGDTQYF	TGTGCCAGCACCTTGAGGTTCGGGTTACTTGCTAGCGGGAGTCTCGGAGATACGCAGTATTTT	-	TRBV27	TRBJ2-3	TRBD2
CASSLAVVAGETGELFF	TGCGCCAGCAGCTTGGCCGTGGTAGCGGGAGAGACCGGGGAGCTGTTTTTT	-	TRBV5-1	TRBJ2-2	TRBD2
CASSVNLDRASPLHF	TGTGCCAGCTCCGTAAACCTGGACAGGGCTTCACCCCTCCACTTT	-	TRBV18	TRBJ1-6	TRBD1